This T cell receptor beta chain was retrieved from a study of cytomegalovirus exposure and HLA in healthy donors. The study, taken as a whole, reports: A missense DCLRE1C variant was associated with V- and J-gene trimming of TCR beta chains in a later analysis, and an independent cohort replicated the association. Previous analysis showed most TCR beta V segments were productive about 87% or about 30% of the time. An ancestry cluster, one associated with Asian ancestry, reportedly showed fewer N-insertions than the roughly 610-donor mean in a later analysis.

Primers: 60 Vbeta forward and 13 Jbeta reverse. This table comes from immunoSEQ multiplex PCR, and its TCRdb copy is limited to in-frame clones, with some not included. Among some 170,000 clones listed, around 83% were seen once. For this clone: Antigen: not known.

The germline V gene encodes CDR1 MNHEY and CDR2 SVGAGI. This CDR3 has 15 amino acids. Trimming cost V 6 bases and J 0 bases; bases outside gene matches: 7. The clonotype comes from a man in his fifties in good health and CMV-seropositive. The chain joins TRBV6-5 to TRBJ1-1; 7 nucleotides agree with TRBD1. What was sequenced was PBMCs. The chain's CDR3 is CASRPPGQLNTEAFF. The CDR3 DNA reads TGTGCCAGCAGACCCCCGGGACAGCTGAACACTGAAGCTTTCTTT.